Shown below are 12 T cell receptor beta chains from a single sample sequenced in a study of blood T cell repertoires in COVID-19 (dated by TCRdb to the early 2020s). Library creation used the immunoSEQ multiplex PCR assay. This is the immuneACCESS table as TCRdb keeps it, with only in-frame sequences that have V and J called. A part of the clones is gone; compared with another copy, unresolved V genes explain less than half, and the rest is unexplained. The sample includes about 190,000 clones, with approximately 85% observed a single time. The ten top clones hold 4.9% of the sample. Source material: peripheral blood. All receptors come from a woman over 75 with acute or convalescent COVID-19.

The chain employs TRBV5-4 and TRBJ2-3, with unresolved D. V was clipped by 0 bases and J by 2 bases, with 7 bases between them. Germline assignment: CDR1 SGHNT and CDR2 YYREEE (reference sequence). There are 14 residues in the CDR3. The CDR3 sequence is CASSLDRFTDTQYF. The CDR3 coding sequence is TGTGCCAGCAGCTTGGACAGATTCACAGATACGCAGTATTTT.

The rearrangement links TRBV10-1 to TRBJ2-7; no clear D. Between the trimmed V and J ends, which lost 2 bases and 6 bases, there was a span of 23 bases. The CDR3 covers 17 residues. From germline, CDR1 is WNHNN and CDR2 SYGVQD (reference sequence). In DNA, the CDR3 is TGCGCCAGCAGTGAGGCCCTAACACTATACACCCCCTCCGAGCAGTACTTC. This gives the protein CASSEALTLYTPSEQYF.

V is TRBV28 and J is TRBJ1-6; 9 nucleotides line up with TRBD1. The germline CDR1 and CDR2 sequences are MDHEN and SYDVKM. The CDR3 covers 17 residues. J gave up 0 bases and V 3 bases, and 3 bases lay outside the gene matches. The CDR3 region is CASSLPTGGSYNSPLHF. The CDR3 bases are TGTGCCAGCAGTTTGCCGACAGGGGGCTCCTATAATTCACCCCTCCACTTT.

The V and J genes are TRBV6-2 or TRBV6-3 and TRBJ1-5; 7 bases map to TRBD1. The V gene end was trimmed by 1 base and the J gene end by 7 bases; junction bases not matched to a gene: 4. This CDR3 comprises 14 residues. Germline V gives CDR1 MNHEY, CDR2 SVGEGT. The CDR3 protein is CASSYLQGRQPQHF. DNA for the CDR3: TGTGCCAGCAGTTACTTACAGGGGCGGCAGCCCCAGCATTTT.

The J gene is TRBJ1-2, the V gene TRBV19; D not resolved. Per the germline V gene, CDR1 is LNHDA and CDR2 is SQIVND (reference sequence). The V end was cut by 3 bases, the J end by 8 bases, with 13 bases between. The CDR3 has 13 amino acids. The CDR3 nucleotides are TGTGCCAGTAGTATCCCTCTCGGGAGCGGCTACACCTTC. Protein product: CASSIPLGSGYTF.

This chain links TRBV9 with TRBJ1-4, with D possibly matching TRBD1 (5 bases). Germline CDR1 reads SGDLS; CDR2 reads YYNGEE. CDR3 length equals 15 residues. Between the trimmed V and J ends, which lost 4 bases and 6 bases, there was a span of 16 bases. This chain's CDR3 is CASSIGGGVHEKLFF. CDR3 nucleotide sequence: TGTGCCAGCAGCATCGGGGGAGGGGTCCATGAAAAACTGTTTTTT.

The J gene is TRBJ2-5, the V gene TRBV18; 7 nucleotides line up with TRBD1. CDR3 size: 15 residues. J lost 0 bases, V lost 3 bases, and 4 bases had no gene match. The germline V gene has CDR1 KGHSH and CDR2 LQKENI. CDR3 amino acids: CASSPWGTDQETQYF. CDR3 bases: TGTGCCAGCTCACCTTGGGGGACAGACCAAGAGACCCAGTACTTC.

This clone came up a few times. The CDR3, as DNA: TGCAGTGCTAGTGACGACAGGGTGCTGTATGGCTACACCTTC. Its protein product is CSASDDRVLYGYTF. This chain uses TRBV20-1 with TRBJ1-2; TRBD1 agrees at 7 bases. The CDR3 has 14 amino acids. Germline values: CDR1 DFQATT, CDR2 SNEGSKA (reference sequence). The trim removed 3 bases at V and 5 bases at J, leaving 9 bases unmatched.

The CDR3 sequence: CSVEPGQGRSNTGELFF. As DNA, the CDR3 is TGCAGCGTTGAACCGGGACAGGGGCGATCAAACACCGGGGAGCTGTTTTTT. The chain has TRBV29-1 and TRBJ2-2, with 10 bases identical to TRBD1. The CDR3 is 17 amino acids. V shed 2 bases, J shed 2 bases, and the junction held 8 bases outside the gene matches. Germline V gives CDR1 SQVTM, CDR2 ANQGSEA.

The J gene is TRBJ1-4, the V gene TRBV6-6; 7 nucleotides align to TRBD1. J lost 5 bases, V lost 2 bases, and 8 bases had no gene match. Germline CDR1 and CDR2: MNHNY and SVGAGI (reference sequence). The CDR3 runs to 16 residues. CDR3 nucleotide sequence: TGTGCCAGCAGTTACCCCTCAGGGACAGTCAATGAAAAACTGTTTTTT. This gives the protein CASSYPSGTVNEKLFF.

The CDR3 is CASSQALGGGNEKLFF. CDR3 sequence (DNA): TGCGCCAGCAGCCAAGCCCTGGGGGGAGGTAATGAAAAACTGTTTTTT. V and J are TRBV4-1 and TRBJ1-4; perhaps TRBD1 as D (5 bases). V dropped 1 base and J dropped 4 bases, with 13 bases sitting between them. In germline, CDR1 is MGHRA, CDR2 YSYEKL. The CDR3 runs to 16 residues.

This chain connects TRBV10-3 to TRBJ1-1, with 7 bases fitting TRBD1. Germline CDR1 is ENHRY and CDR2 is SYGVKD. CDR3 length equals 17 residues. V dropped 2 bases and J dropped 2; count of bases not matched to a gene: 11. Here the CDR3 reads CAISEGPGGTDNTEAFF. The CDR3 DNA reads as TGTGCCATCAGTGAGGGCCCGGGCGGGACAGACAACACTGAAGCTTTCTTT.